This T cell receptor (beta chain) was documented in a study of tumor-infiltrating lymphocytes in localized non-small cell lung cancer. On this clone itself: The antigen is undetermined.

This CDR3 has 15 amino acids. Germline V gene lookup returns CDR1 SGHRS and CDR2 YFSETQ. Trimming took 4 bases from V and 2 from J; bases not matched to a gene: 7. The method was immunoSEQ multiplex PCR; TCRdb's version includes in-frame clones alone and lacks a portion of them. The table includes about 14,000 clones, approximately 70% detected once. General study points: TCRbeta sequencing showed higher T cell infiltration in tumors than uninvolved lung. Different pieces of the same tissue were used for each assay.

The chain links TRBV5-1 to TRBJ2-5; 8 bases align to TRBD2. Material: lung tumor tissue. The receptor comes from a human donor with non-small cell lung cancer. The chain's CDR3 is CASSGGTSLQETQYF. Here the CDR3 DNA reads TGCGCCAGCAGCGGAGGGACTAGTCTTCAAGAGACCCAGTACTTC.